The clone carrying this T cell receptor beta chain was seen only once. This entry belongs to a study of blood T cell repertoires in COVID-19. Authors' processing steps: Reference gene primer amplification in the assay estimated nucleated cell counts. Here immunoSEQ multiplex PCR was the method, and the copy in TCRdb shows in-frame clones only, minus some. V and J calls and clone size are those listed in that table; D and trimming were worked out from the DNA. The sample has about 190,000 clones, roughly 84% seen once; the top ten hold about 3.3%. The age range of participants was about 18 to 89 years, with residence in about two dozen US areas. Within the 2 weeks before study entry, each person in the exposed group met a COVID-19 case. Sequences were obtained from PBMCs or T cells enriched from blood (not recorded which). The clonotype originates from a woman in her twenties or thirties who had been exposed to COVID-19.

The CDR3 loop is CASSLPILGQGKSHYGYTF. DNA of the CDR3: TGTGCCAGCAGCTTGCCCATATTGGGACAGGGGAAGAGTCACTATGGCTACACCTTC. The chain uses TRBV5-5 and TRBJ1-2; the match to TRBD1 covers 10 bases. Germline trimming cut 1 base from V and 3 bases from J; bases unmatched to any gene: 15. Germline CDR1 SGHKS, CDR2 YYEKEE (reference sequence). This CDR3 region has 19 residues.